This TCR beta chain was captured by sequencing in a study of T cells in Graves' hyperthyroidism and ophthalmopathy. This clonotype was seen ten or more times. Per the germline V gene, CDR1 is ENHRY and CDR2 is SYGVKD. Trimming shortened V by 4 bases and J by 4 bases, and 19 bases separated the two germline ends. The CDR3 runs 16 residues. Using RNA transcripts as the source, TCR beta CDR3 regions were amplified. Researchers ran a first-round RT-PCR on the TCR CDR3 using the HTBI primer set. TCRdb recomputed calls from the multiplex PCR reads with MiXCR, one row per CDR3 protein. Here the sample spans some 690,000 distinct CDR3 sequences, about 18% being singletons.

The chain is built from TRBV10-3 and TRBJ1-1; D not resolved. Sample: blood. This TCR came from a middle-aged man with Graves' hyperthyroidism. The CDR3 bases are TGTGCCATCAGTGTTCGCTTGGCTCCGGGAGGCACTGAAGCTTTCTTT. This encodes CAISVRLAPGGTEAFF.